This T cell receptor (beta chain) emerged from a study of patients and donors after allogeneic stem cell transplantation. TCRdb ran MiXCR on the RT-PCR reads and lists one entry per CDR3 protein. This table holds just over 55,000 distinct CDR3 sequences, about an eighth found once. The CDR3 covers 16 residues. Germline V gene sequence: CDR1 SEHNR, CDR2 FQNEAQ (reference sequence). With V trimmed by 5 bases and J by 10 bases, 14 bases remained unmatched. The TCR sequence derives from a human donor who was either an allogeneic HSCT recipient or a stem cell or donor lymphocyte infusion donor (not recorded which). It is not recorded whose cells these are; they may come from a transplant donor. The sample was blood, either unsorted or a sorted T cell fraction (not recorded which). The rearrangement links TRBV7-9 to TRBJ2-5; TRBD2 agrees at 12 bases. The CDR3 DNA is TGTGCCAGCAGCGAGAGGACTAGCGGGGCCCTGAGGGGCCAGTACTTC. This sequence encodes CASSERTSGALRGQYF. Filled out from reference TRBV7-9 and TRBJ2-5, the complete variable domain reads DTGVSQNPRHKITKRGQNVTFRCDPISEHNRLYWYRQTLGQGPEFLTYFQNEAQLEKSRLLSDRFSAERPKGSFSTLEIQRTEQGDSAMYLCASSERTSGALRGQYFGPGTRLLVL.